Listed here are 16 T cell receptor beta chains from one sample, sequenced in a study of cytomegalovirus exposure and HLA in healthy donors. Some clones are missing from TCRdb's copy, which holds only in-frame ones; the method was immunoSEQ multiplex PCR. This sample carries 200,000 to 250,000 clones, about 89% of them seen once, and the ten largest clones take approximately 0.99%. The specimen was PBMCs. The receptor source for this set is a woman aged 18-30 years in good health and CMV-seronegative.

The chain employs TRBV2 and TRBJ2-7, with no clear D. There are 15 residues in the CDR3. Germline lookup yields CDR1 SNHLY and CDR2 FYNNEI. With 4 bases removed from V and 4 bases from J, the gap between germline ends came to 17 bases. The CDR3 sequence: CASSVYAIRLYEQYF. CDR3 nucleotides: TGTGCCAGCAGTGTTTACGCGATACGGTTATACGAGCAGTACTTC.

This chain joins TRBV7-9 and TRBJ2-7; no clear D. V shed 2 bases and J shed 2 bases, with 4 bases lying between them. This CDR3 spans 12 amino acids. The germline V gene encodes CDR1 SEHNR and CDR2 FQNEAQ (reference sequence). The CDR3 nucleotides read TGTGCCAGCAGCTTATTAGCCTACGAGCAGTACTTC. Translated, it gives CASSLLAYEQYF.

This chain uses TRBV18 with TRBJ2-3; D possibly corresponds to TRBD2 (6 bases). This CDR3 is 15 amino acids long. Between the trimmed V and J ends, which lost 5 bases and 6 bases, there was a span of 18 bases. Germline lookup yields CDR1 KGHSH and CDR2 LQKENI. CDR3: CASSTGLASGDTQYF. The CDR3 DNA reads TGTGCCAGCTCAACGGGGCTAGCGTCTGGGGATACGCAGTATTTT.

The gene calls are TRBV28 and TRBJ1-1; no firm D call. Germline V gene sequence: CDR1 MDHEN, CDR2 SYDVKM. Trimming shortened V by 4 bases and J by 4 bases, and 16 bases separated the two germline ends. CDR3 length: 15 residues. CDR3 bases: TGTGCCAGCAGTTACGCCCTTGTTAGTAGCACTGAAGCTTTCTTT. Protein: CASSYALVSSTEAFF.

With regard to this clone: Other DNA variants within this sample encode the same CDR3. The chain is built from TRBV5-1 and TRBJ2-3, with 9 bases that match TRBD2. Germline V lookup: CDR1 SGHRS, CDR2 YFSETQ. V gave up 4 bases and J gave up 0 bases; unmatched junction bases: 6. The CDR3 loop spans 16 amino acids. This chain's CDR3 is CASSPGLAASTDTQYF. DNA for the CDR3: TGCGCCAGCAGCCCGGGACTAGCCGCTAGCACAGATACGCAGTATTTT.

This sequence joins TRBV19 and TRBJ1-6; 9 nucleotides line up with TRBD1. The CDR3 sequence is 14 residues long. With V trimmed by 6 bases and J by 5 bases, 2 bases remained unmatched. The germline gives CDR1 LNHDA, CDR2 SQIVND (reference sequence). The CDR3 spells CASRWTGDNSPLHF. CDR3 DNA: TGTGCCAGTAGGTGGACAGGGGATAATTCACCCCTCCACTTT. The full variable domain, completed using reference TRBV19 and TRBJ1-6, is DGGITQSPKYLFRKEGQNVTLSCEQNLNHDAMYWYRQDPGQGLRLIYYSQIVNDFQKGDIAEGYSVSREKKESFPLTVTSAQKNPTAFYLCASRWTGDNSPLHFGNGTRLTVT.

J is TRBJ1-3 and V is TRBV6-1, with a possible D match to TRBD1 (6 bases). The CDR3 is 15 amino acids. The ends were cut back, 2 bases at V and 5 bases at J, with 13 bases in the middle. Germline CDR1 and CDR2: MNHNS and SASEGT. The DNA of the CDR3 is TGTGCCAGCAGTGAATCGGGGGGGCGCCGAAACACCATATATTTT. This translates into CASSESGGRRNTIYF.

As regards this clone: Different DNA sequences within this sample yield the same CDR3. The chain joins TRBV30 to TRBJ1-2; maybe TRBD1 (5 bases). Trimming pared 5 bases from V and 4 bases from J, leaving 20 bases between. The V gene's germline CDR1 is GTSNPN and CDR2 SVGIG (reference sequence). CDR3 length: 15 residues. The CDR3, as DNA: TGTGCCTGGCGGGGGGGACTTTCCTGGGGCTATGGCTACACCTTC. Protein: CAWRGGLSWGYGYTF. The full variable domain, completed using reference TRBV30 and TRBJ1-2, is SQTIHQWPATLVQPVGSPLSLECTVEGTSNPNLYWYRQAAGRGLQLLFYSVGIGQISSEVPQNLSASRPQDRQFILSSKKLLLSDSGFYLCAWRGGLSWGYGYTFGSGTRLTVV.

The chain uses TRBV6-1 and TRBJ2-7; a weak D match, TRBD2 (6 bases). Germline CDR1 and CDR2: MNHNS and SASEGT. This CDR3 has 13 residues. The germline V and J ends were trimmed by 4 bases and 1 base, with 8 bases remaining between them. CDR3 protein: CASSGSGSYEQYF. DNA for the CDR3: TGTGCCAGCAGTGGTAGCGGTTCCTACGAGCAGTACTTC.

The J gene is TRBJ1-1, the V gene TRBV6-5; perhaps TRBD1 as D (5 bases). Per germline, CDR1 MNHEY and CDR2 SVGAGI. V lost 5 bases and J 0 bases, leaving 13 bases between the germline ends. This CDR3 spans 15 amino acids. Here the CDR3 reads CASSHPTELNTEAFF. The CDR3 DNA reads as TGTGCCAGCAGTCACCCGACAGAGCTGAACACTGAAGCTTTCTTT.

The CDR3 region has the DNA TGCGCCAGCAGCCACCGCCGGGACACCTCCTACGAGCAGTACTTC. Its protein is CASSHRRDTSYEQYF. The chain joins TRBV4-1 to TRBJ2-7; a weak D match, TRBD1 (6 bases). The V end was cut by 3 bases, the J end by 0 bases, with 12 bases between. The CDR3 sequence is 15 residues long. Per the germline V gene, CDR1 is MGHRA and CDR2 is YSYEKL.

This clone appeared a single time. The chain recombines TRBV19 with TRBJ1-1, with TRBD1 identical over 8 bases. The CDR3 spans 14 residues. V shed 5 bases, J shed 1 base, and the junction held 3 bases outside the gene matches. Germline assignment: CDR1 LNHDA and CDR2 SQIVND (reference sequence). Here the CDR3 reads CASSADRENTEAFF. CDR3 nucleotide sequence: TGTGCCAGTAGTGCGGACAGGGAGAACACTGAAGCTTTCTTT.

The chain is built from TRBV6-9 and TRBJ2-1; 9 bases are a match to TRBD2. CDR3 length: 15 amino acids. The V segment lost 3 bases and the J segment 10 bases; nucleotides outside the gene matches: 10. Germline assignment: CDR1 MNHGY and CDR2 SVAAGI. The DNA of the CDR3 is TGTGCCAGCAGTTACCGGCGGGGGGGCCAAGGGGAGCAGTTCTTC. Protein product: CASSYRRGGQGEQFF.

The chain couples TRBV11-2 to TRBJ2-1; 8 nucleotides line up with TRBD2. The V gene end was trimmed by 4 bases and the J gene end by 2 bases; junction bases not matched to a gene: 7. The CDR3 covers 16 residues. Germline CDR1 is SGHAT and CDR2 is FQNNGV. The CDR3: CASSSTSGGTYNEQFF. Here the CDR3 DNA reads TGTGCCAGCAGCTCAACTAGCGGAGGGACCTACAATGAGCAGTTCTTC.

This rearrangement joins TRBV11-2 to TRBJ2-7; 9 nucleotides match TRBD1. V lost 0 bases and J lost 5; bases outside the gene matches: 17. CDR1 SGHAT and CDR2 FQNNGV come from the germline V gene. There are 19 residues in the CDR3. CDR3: CASSLEGRRTGQGIHEQYF. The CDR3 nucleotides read TGTGCCAGCAGCTTAGAGGGTCGAAGAACGGGACAGGGAATCCACGAGCAGTACTTC.

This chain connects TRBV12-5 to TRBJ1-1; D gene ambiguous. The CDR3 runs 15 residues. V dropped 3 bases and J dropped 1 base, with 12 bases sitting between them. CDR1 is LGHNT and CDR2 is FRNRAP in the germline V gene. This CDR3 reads CASGFQRTGNTEAFF. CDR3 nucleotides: TGTGCTAGTGGTTTCCAGCGGACGGGGAACACTGAAGCTTTCTTT.